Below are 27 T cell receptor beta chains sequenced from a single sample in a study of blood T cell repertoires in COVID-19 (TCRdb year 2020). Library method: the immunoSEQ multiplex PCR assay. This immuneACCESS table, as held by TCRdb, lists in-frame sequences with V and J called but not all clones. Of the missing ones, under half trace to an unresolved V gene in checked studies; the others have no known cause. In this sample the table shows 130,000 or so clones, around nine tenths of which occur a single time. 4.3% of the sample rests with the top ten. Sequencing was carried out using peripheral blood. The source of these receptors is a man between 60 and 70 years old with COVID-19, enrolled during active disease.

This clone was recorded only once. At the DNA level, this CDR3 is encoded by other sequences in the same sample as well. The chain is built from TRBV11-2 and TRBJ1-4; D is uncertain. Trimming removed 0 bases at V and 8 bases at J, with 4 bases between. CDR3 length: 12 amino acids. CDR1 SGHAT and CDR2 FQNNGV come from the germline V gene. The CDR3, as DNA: TGTGCCAGCAGCTTAGATCGGGAAAAACTGTTTTTT. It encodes CASSLDREKLFF.

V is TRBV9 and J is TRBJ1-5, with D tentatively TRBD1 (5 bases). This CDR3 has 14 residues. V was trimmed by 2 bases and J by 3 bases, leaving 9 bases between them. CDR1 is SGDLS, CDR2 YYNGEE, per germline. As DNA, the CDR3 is TGTGCCAGCAGCGTGGAAGGGGTCAATCAGCCCCAGCATTTT. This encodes CASSVEGVNQPQHF.

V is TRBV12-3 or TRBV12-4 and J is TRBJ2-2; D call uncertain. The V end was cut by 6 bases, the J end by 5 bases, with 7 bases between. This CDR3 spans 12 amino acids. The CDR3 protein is CASRTGTGELFF. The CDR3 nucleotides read TGTGCCAGCAGGACTGGAACCGGGGAGCTGTTTTTT.

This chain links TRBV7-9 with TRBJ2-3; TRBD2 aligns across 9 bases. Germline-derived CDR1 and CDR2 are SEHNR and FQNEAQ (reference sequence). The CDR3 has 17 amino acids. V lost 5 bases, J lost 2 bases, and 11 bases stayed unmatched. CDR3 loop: CASSTPASGGFTDTQYF. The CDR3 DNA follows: TGTGCCAGCAGCACACCCGCGAGCGGGGGGTTCACAGATACGCAGTATTTT.

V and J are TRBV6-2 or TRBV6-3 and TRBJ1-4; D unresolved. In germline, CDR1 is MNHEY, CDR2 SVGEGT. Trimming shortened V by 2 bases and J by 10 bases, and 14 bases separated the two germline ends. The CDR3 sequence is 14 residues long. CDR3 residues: CASSYDAVRRKLFF. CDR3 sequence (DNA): TGTGCCAGCAGTTACGATGCTGTGAGAAGAAAACTGTTTTTT.

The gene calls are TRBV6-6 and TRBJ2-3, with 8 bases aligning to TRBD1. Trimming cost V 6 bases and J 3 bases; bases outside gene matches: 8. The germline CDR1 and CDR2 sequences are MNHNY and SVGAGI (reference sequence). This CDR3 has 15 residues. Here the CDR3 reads CASRKGRGLTDTQYF. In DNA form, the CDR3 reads TGTGCCAGCAGAAAGGGCAGGGGGCTTACAGATACGCAGTATTTT.

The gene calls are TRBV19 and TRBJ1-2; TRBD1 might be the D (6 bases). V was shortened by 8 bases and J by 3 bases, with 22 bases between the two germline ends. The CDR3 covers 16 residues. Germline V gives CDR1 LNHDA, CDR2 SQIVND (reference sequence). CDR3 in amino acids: CASRPSRYRADYGYTF. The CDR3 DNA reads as TGTGCCAGTCGGCCCTCAAGGTACAGGGCGGACTATGGCTACACCTTC.

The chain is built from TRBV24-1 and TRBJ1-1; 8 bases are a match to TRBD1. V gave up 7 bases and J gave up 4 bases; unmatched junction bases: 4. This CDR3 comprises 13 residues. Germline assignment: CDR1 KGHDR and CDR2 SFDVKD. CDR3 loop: CATSPTGGTEAFF. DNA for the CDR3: TGTGCCACCAGCCCTACAGGGGGCACTGAAGCTTTCTTT.

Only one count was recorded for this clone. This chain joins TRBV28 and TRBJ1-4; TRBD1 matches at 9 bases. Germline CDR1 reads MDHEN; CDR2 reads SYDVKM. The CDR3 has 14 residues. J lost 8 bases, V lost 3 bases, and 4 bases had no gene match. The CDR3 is CASSFGQGREKLFF. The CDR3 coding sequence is TGTGCCAGCAGTTTCGGACAGGGGAGGGAAAAACTGTTTTTT.

CDR3 DNA: TGTGCCAGCAGCTTATGGACTAGCCTCACCGGGGAGCTGTTTTTT. This codes for CASSLWTSLTGELFF. The V call is TRBV11-2, the J call TRBJ2-2, with 8 bases aligning to TRBD2. Germline V gene data show CDR1 as SGHAT and CDR2 as FQNNGV. Trimming at V came to 2 bases and at J to 4 bases, leaving 3 bases not matched to a gene. This CDR3 comprises 15 residues.

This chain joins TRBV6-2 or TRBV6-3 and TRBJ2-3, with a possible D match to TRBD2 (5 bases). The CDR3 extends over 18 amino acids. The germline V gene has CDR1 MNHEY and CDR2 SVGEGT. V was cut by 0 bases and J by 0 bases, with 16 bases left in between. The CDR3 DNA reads TGTGCCAGCAGTTACTCCTTTCTACCGGGGTCTAGCACAGATACGCAGTATTTT. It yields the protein CASSYSFLPGSSTDTQYF.

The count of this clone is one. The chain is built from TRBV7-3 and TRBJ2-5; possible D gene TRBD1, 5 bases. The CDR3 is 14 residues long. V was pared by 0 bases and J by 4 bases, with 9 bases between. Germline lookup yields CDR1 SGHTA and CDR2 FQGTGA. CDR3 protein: CASSLTGAVETQYF. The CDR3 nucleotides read TGTGCCAGCAGCTTAACTGGGGCGGTAGAGACCCAGTACTTC.

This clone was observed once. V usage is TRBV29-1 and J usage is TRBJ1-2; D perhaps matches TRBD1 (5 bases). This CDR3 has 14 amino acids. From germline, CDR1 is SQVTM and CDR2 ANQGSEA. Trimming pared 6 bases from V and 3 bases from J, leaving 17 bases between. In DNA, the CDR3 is TGCAGCGTGGGTGAGGCGGGGGGTGACTATGGCTACACCTTC. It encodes CSVGEAGGDYGYTF.

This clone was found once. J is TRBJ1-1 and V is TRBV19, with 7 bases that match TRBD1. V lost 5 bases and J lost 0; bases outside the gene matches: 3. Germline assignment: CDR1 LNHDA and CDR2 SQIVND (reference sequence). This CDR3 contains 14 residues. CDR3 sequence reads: CASSPGTVNTEAFF. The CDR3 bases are TGTGCCAGTAGTCCCGGGACAGTGAACACTGAAGCTTTCTTT.

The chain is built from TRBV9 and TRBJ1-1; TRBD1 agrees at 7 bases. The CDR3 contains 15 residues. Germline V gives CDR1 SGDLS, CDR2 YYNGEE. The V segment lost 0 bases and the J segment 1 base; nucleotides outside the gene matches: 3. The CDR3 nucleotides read TGTGCCAGCAGCGTAGATGGGACAGAGAACACTGAAGCTTTCTTT. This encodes CASSVDGTENTEAFF.

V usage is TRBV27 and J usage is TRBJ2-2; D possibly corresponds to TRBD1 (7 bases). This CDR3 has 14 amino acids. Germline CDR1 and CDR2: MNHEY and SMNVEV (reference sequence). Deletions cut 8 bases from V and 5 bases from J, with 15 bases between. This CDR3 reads CASGRDSGTGELFF. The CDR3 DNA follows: TGTGCCAGCGGCCGGGACAGCGGGACCGGGGAGCTGTTTTTT.

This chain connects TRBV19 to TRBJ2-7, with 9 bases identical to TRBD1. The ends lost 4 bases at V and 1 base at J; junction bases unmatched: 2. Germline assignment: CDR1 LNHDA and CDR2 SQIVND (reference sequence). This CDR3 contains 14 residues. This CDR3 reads CASSRDRESYEQYF. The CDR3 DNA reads TGTGCCAGTAGTAGGGACAGGGAGTCCTACGAGCAGTACTTC. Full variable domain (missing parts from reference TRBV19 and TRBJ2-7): DGGITQSPKYLFRKEGQNVTLSCEQNLNHDAMYWYRQDPGQGLRLIYYSQIVNDFQKGDIAEGYSVSREKKESFPLTVTSAQKNPTAFYLCASSRDRESYEQYFGPGTRLTVT.

The CDR3 DNA reads as TGTGCCAGTAGATACCCAGGGGCAGATAGCAATCAGCCCCAGCATTTT. Protein sequence: CASRYPGADSNQPQHF. The V gene is TRBV19, the J gene TRBJ1-5; TRBD1 is a possible D gene (6 bases). The V gene's germline CDR1 is LNHDA and CDR2 SQIVND (reference sequence). CDR3 length: 16 residues. V was trimmed by 6 bases and J by 0 bases, leaving 15 bases between them.

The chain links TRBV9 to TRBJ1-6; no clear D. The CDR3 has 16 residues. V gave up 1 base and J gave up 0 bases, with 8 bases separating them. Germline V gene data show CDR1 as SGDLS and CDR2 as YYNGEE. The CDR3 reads CASSVTGGSYNSPLHF. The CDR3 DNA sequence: TGTGCCAGCAGCGTAACCGGAGGCTCCTATAATTCACCCCTCCACTTT.

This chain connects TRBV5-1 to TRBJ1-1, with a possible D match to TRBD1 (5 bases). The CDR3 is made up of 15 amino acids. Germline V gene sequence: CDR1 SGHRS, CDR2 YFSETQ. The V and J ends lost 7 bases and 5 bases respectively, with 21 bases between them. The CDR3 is CASYLGLGGRTEAFF. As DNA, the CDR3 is TGCGCCAGCTATCTTGGGCTCGGGGGTAGGACTGAAGCTTTCTTT.

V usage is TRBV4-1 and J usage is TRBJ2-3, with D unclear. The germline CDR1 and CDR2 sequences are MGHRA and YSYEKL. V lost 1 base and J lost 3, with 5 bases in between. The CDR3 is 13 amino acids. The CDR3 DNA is TGCGCCAGCAGCCAAGGCAGAACAGATACGCAGTATTTT. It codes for CASSQGRTDTQYF.

The CDR3, as DNA: TGTGCCAGCAGTGTCTCAGGGGAGACCCAGTACTTC. Its translation: CASSVSGETQYF. The chain combines TRBV2 with TRBJ2-5; D is possibly TRBD1 (5 bases). From germline, CDR1 is SNHLY and CDR2 FYNNEI. The CDR3 runs 12 residues. V was shortened by 4 bases and J by 5 bases, with 8 bases between the two germline ends.

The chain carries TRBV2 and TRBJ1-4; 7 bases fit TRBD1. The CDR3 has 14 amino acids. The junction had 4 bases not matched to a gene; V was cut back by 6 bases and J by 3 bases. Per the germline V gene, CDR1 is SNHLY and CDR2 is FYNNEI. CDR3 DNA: TGTGCCAGCAGGTCCGGGACAGCTAATGAAAAACTGTTTTTT. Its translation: CASRSGTANEKLFF.

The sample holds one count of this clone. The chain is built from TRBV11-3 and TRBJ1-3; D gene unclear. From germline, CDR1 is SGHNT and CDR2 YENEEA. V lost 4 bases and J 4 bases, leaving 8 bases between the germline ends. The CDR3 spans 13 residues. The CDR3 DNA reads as TGTGCCAGCAGCTCGAGTGTGGGAAACACCATATATTTT. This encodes CASSSSVGNTIYF.

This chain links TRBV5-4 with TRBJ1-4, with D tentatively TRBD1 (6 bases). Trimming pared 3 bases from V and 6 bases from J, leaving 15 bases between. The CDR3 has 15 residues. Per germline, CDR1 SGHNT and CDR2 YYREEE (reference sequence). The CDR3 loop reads CASSSRDRTDEKLFF. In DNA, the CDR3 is TGTGCCAGCAGCTCGCGCGACAGGACGGATGAAAAACTGTTTTTT.

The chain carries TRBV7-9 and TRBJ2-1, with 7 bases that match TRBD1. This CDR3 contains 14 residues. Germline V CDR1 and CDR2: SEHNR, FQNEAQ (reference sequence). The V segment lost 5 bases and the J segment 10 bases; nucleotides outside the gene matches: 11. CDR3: CASSPGTDRGEQFF. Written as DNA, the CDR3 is TGTGCCAGCAGCCCCGGGACAGACCGCGGCGAGCAGTTCTTC.

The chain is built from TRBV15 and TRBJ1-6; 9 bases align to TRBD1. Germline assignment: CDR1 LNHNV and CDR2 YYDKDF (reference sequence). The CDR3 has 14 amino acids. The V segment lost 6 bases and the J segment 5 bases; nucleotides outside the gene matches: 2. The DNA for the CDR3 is TGTGCCACCAGTCGGACAGGGGATAATTCACCCCTCCACTTT. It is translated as CATSRTGDNSPLHF. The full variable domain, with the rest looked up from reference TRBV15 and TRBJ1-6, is DAMVIQNPRYQVTQFGKPVTLSCSQTLNHNVMYWYQQKSSQAPKLLFHYYDKDFNNEADTPDNFQSRRPNTSFCFLDIRSPGLGDTAMYLCATSRTGDNSPLHFGNGTRLTVT.